These 32 T cell receptor beta chains were sequenced from one sample in a study of blood T cell repertoires in COVID-19. Libraries were prepared by immunoSEQ multiplex PCR; TCRdb keeps only in-frame clonotypes and omits some of them. The sample consists of some 75,000 clones, roughly 89% of them appearing once. Sequenced material: peripheral blood. All receptors come from a man aged 55-75 years with acute or convalescent COVID-19.

The chain recombines TRBV11-2 with TRBJ1-5, with D unresolved. Germline V gene lookup returns CDR1 SGHAT and CDR2 FQNNGV. CDR3 length equals 15 residues. The V gene lost 5 bases and the J gene lost 6 bases, with 17 bases spanning the gap. The CDR3 region has the DNA TGTGCCAGCAGCCCGCAGAGAGGGAAGGGTCAGCCCCAGCATTTT. Translating gives CASSPQRGKGQPQHF.

This clone was picked up a small number of times. The chain employs TRBV5-4 and TRBJ2-1; tentative D call: TRBD2 (5 bases). Germline V gene data show CDR1 as SGHNT and CDR2 as YYREEE (reference sequence). The CDR3 extends over 16 amino acids. Trimming left V 0 bases short and J 7 bases short, with 17 bases between. The DNA for the CDR3 is TGTGCCAGCAGCTTGGAGGTGGGCCGCGGGTCTAATGAGCAGTTCTTC. It translates to CASSLEVGRGSNEQFF.

The V and J genes are TRBV7-2 and TRBJ1-2, with a tentative D call TRBD1 (5 bases). CDR1 and CDR2 from the germline V gene are SGHTA and FQGNSA. The ends were cut back, 1 base at V and 1 base at J, with 10 bases in the middle. The CDR3 is 15 amino acids. The CDR3 DNA reads as TGTGCCAGCAGCTTAGAGGCCGACAGTAACTATGGCTACACCTTC. Protein product: CASSLEADSNYGYTF.

V and J are TRBV30 and TRBJ1-3, with D possibly TRBD1 on 6 matching bases. V lost 0 bases and J lost 2, with 8 bases in between. The CDR3 sequence is 14 residues long. Germline CDR1 GTSNPN, CDR2 SVGIG (reference sequence). The CDR3 loop is CAWSVGTPGNTIYF. The CDR3 region has the DNA TGTGCCTGGAGTGTCGGGACACCTGGAAACACCATATATTTT.

J is TRBJ1-2 and V is TRBV19, with 8 nucleotides matching TRBD1. Germline V gives CDR1 LNHDA, CDR2 SQIVND (reference sequence). J gave up 1 base and V 6 bases, and 7 bases lay outside the gene matches. The CDR3 is 15 residues long. The CDR3 here is CASRKQGADNYGYTF. The CDR3 DNA reads TGTGCCAGTAGGAAGCAGGGGGCTGATAACTATGGCTACACCTTC.

The rearrangement links TRBV6-1 to TRBJ2-1; D is possibly TRBD1 (6 bases). The V end lost 2 bases, the J end lost 0 bases, and 8 bases lay between the germline ends. The CDR3 is 15 residues long. Germline V gives CDR1 MNHNS, CDR2 SASEGT. In nucleotides, the CDR3 is TGTGCCAGCAGTGAAAACAGGGCCTCCTACAATGAGCAGTTCTTC. Translation gives CASSENRASYNEQFF.

The chain recombines TRBV29-1 with TRBJ1-1; 9 bases are shared with TRBD1. This CDR3 is built from 13 residues. Trimming removed 6 bases from V and 8 bases from J; junction bases left unmatched: 10. The germline V gene encodes CDR1 SQVTM and CDR2 ANQGSEA. Here the CDR3 reads CSVARGQGREAFF. In nucleotides, the CDR3 is TGCAGCGTCGCCCGTGGACAGGGGCGAGAAGCTTTCTTT.

V and J are TRBV19 and TRBJ1-5; TRBD1 might be the D (6 bases). Trimming cost V 3 bases and J 4 bases, with 13 bases left between them. The CDR3 is made up of 15 amino acids. Germline CDR1 LNHDA, CDR2 SQIVND (reference sequence). CDR3 sequence: CASSMYGQPNQPQHF. The CDR3 bases are TGTGCCAGTAGTATGTATGGACAGCCTAATCAGCCCCAGCATTTT.

The gene calls are TRBV3-1 (or the pseudogene TRBV3-2) and TRBJ2-2; 13 positions agree with TRBD2. The germline gives CDR1 LGHDT, CDR2 YNNKEL (reference sequence). V shed 8 bases and J 6 bases; nucleotides not matched to a gene: 3. The CDR3 is 14 amino acids. The CDR3 sequence is CASGLAGESGELFF. CDR3 coding DNA: TGTGCCAGCGGACTAGCGGGAGAATCCGGGGAGCTGTTTTTT.

The chain combines TRBV19 with TRBJ2-5, with 8 bases lining up with TRBD1. V dropped 7 bases and J dropped 5; count of bases not matched to a gene: 9. CDR1 is LNHDA, CDR2 SQIVND, per germline (reference sequence). The CDR3 has 14 amino acids. The DNA for the CDR3 is TGTGCCAGTACCCCCGCAGGGGGCCGGGAGACCCAGTACTTC. This sequence encodes CASTPAGGRETQYF.

V usage is TRBV5-1 and J usage is TRBJ2-4, with TRBD2 matching over 13 bases. With V trimmed by 0 bases and J by 2 bases, 5 bases remained unmatched. This CDR3 comprises 18 residues. The germline gives CDR1 SGHRS, CDR2 YFSETQ. The CDR3 region is CASSLGLAGGSSKNIQYF. The CDR3 DNA follows: TGCGCCAGCAGCTTGGGACTAGCGGGAGGATCATCCAAAAACATTCAGTACTTC. Filled out from reference TRBV5-1 and TRBJ2-4, the complete variable domain reads KAGVTQTPRYLIKTRGQQVTLSCSPISGHRSVSWYQQTPGQGLQFLFEYFSETQRNKGNFPGRFSGRQFSNSRSEMNVSTLELGDSALYLCASSLGLAGGSSKNIQYFGAGTRLSVL.

This clone was seen just once. V is TRBV20-1 and J is TRBJ1-3; no reliable D call. Trimming removed 3 bases from V and 0 bases from J, with 15 bases in between. Per the germline V gene, CDR1 is DFQATT and CDR2 is SNEGSKA (reference sequence). CDR3 length: 16 residues. As DNA, the CDR3 is TGCAGTGCTAGTCTGAATCCAGGCACCTCTGGAAACACCATATATTTT. Its protein is CSASLNPGTSGNTIYF.

A few counts support this clone. The chain combines TRBV4-1 with TRBJ1-2, with D perhaps TRBD1 (5 bases). Germline CDR1 reads MGHRA; CDR2 reads YSYEKL. The CDR3 runs 15 residues. V was trimmed by 0 bases and J by 4 bases, leaving 12 bases between them. For the CDR3, the DNA is TGCGCCAGCAGCCAAGATGAACCAGGGCTCTATGGCTACACCTTC. It encodes CASSQDEPGLYGYTF.

The chain joins TRBV2 to TRBJ2-1; TRBD1 matches at 11 bases. The CDR3 length is 15 residues. Germline assignment: CDR1 SNHLY and CDR2 FYNNEI. Germline trimming cut 5 bases from V and 7 bases from J; bases unmatched to any gene: 7. The CDR3 DNA sequence: TGTGCCAGCAGTTCCGGGACAGGGGGGATGAATGAGCAGTTCTTC. It specifies CASSSGTGGMNEQFF.

The V call is TRBV4-1, the J call TRBJ1-5; 8 nucleotides align to TRBD1. Germline CDR1 and CDR2: MGHRA and YSYEKL. The CDR3 is made up of 16 amino acids. J was trimmed by 1 base and V by 4 bases; bases with no gene match: 6. CDR3 DNA sequence: TGCGCCAGCAGCCGCCAGACAGGGGTAAGCAATCAGCCCCAGCATTTT. This translates into CASSRQTGVSNQPQHF.

The V and J genes are TRBV11-1 and TRBJ2-1; D perhaps matches TRBD1 (6 bases). The V gene's germline CDR1 is SGHAT and CDR2 FQDESV (reference sequence). The V gene lost 6 bases and the J gene lost 1 base, with 13 bases spanning the gap. CDR3 size: 15 residues. CDR3 in DNA: TGTGCCAGCAGGCTAGGGGGTTGGTCCTACAATGAGCAGTTCTTC. This gives the protein CASRLGGWSYNEQFF.

CDR3 residues: CASSQAGTGLYGYTF. The CDR3 DNA reads TGTGCCAGCAGCCAAGCGGGGACAGGGCTCTATGGCTACACCTTC. This rearrangement joins TRBV14 to TRBJ1-2; 9 bases are shared with TRBD1. CDR3 length: 15 residues. V gave up 1 base and J gave up 4 bases; unmatched junction bases: 4. Germline V CDR1 and CDR2: SGHDN, FVKESK. Complete variable domain (other parts from reference TRBV14 and TRBJ1-2): EAGVTQFPSHSVIEKGQTVTLRCDPISGHDNLYWYRRVMGKEIKFLLHFVKESKQDESGMPNNRFLAERTGGTYSTLKVQPAELEDSGVYFCASSQAGTGLYGYTFGSGTRLTVV.

V usage is TRBV7-6 and J usage is TRBJ2-7, with 8 bases lining up with TRBD2. The germline CDR1 and CDR2 sequences are SGHVS and FNYEAQ. V lost 5 bases to trimming and J lost 0 bases; unmatched junction nucleotides: 9. The CDR3 extends over 16 amino acids. The CDR3 DNA reads as TGTGCCAGCAGCCCCCTTCCGGGAGGGTACTCCTACGAGCAGTACTTC. Translated: CASSPLPGGYSYEQYF.

This chain links TRBV19 with TRBJ1-5, with D unclear. V shed 5 bases and J shed 3 bases, with 11 bases lying between them. This CDR3 is 14 amino acids long. Germline CDR1 reads LNHDA; CDR2 reads SQIVND (reference sequence). The CDR3 region has the DNA TGTGCCAGTAGTCCACAGAACAACAATCAGCCCCAGCATTTT. It codes for CASSPQNNNQPQHF.

V gene TRBV5-4 combines with J gene TRBJ2-3; 7 bases line up with TRBD2. Trimming at V came to 1 base and at J to 2 bases, leaving 10 bases not matched to a gene. Germline values: CDR1 SGHNT, CDR2 YYREEE (reference sequence). The CDR3 contains 17 residues. The CDR3 region has the DNA TGTGCCAGCAGCTTGAGTTCTCGCGGGGGAGACACAGATACGCAGTATTTT. Translation gives CASSLSSRGGDTDTQYF.

The chain has TRBV5-1 and TRBJ2-2; no reliable D call. V dropped 0 bases and J dropped 4 bases, with 7 bases sitting between them. CDR1 SGHRS and CDR2 YFSETQ come from the germline V gene. The CDR3 covers 14 residues. The CDR3 DNA sequence: TGCGCCAGCAGCTTGGATTCGGTCACCGGGGAGCTGTTTTTT. Translated: CASSLDSVTGELFF.

This chain connects TRBV12-3 or TRBV12-4 to TRBJ1-6, with TRBD1 as a possible D gene (5 bases). Deletions cut 10 bases from V and 7 bases from J, with 14 bases between. The CDR3 has 13 amino acids. The CDR3 region has the DNA TGTGCCACCAGGGACTTAGGGAATTCACCCCTCCACTTT. Encoded protein: CATRDLGNSPLHF.

V gene TRBV2 combines with J gene TRBJ2-3; D not certain. The V gene's germline CDR1 is SNHLY and CDR2 FYNNEI. Deletions cut 4 bases from V and 0 bases from J, with 8 bases between. The CDR3 is 14 amino acids. CDR3 in amino acids: CASSVSYSTDTQYF. As DNA, the CDR3 is TGTGCCAGCAGTGTGAGCTATAGCACAGATACGCAGTATTTT.

The genes are TRBV5-1 and TRBJ1-2; D is undetermined. This CDR3 comprises 14 residues. From germline, CDR1 is SGHRS and CDR2 YFSETQ. With 5 bases removed from V and 4 bases from J, the gap between germline ends came to 15 bases. Here the CDR3 reads CASRSTGSGYGYTF. In nucleotides, the CDR3 is TGCGCCAGCAGATCTACTGGTTCGGGCTATGGCTACACCTTC.

The chain carries TRBV19 and TRBJ1-2; weak D call: TRBD1 (6 bases). The CDR3 runs 13 residues. V lost 6 bases to trimming and J lost 1 base, with 9 bases between them. Germline loops: CDR1 LNHDA, CDR2 SQIVND (reference sequence). CDR3: CASRTRGNYGYTF. The CDR3 region has the DNA TGTGCCAGTAGGACCAGGGGTAACTATGGCTACACCTTC.

This clone has just one count. The chain is built from TRBV9 and TRBJ2-7; D gene ambiguous. Trimming cost V 9 bases and J 12 bases, with 10 bases left between them. The CDR3 is made up of 8 amino acids. The germline V gene encodes CDR1 SGDLS and CDR2 YYNGEE. In DNA, the CDR3 is TGTGCCACCTATCGAGGGTACTTC. As protein: CATYRGYF.

Only a few counts were recorded for this clone. The chain recombines TRBV11-2 with TRBJ1-2; maybe TRBD1 (5 bases). Germline CDR1 reads SGHAT; CDR2 reads FQNNGV. The CDR3 sequence is 15 residues long. V gave up 8 bases and J gave up 7 bases, with 23 bases separating them. The CDR3 sequence is CASGTFRGKRGGYTF. CDR3 DNA: TGTGCCAGCGGGACCTTTCGGGGGAAGAGAGGTGGCTACACCTTC. The full variable domain, in which reference TRBV11-2 and TRBJ1-2 provide the parts outside the CDR3, is EAGVAQSPRYKIIEKRQSVAFWCNPISGHATLYWYQQILGQGPKLLIQFQNNGVVDDSQLPKDRFSAERLKGVDSTLKIQPAKLEDSAVYLCASGTFRGKRGGYTFGSGTRLTVV.

The chain employs TRBV4-2 and TRBJ1-4; 7 nucleotides align to TRBD1. V shed 1 base, J shed 3 bases, and the junction held 8 bases outside the gene matches. The CDR3 is 17 amino acids. Germline CDR1 is LGHNA and CDR2 is YNFKEQ. Written as DNA, the CDR3 is TGTGCCAGCAGCCAAGCTCCGACAGGGTTGGCTAATGAAAAACTGTTTTTT. Its protein is CASSQAPTGLANEKLFF.

The rearrangement uses TRBV11-2 and TRBJ2-3; 7 bases fit TRBD2. The J segment lost 8 bases and the V segment lost 1 base, leaving 6 bases of the junction unmatched. This CDR3 is 14 amino acids long. CDR1 and CDR2 (germline): SGHAT, FQNNGV. CDR3 nucleotides: TGTGCCAGCAGCTTAGTGGGAGGGCCGGGTACGCAGTATTTT. Translation: CASSLVGGPGTQYF.

J is TRBJ2-7 and V is TRBV3-1 (or the pseudogene TRBV3-2), with 8 nucleotides matching TRBD2. The germline V gene encodes CDR1 LGHDT and CDR2 YNNKEL (reference sequence). The CDR3 is made up of 15 amino acids. V trimming: 0 bases; J trimming: 2 bases; junction bases outside the gene matches: 3. This CDR3 reads CASSQDPAGAYEQYF. DNA for the CDR3: TGTGCCAGCAGCCAAGATCCAGCGGGGGCCTACGAGCAGTACTTC.

For the CDR3, the DNA is TGTGCCAGCAGCTTAGGCAGTCACTCTGGAAACACCATATATTTT. This translates into CASSLGSHSGNTIYF. The V gene is TRBV13, the J gene TRBJ1-3; D gene uncertain. Between the trimmed V and J ends, which lost 0 bases and 0 bases, there was a span of 6 bases. The germline V gene encodes CDR1 PRHDT and CDR2 FYEKMQ (reference sequence). The CDR3 totals 15 residues.

CDR3 in DNA: TGTGCCAGCAATCGTTATATGACTAGCGGGAGGACCGGGGAGCTGTTTTTT. Encoded protein: CASNRYMTSGRTGELFF. The chain couples TRBV28 to TRBJ2-2; 13 nucleotides line up with TRBD2. The ends lost 7 bases at V and 5 bases at J; junction bases unmatched: 10. Looked up from germline, CDR1 is MDHEN and CDR2 is SYDVKM. This CDR3 contains 17 residues.